This T cell receptor beta chain is drawn from a study of cytomegalovirus exposure and HLA in healthy donors. PCR used 60 Vbeta primers and 13 Jbeta primers. Generated by immunoSEQ multiplex PCR, the TCRdb table keeps only in-frame clones and is missing some. This sample has 170,000 or so clones, with 60% to 85% found just once. The V segment lost 6 bases and the J segment 0 bases; nucleotides outside the gene matches: 8. This CDR3 region has 16 residues. CDR1 and CDR2 from the germline V gene are MNHNY and SVGAGI (reference sequence). Sequenced input: PBMCs. The origin of this receptor is a male donor in good health and CMV-seronegative. The V and J genes are TRBV6-6 and TRBJ1-5, with TRBD1 matching over 7 bases. The CDR3 spells CASRDRIWNSNQPQHF. The DNA of the CDR3 is TGTGCCAGCAGGGACAGGATCTGGAATAGCAATCAGCCCCAGCATTTT.